This T cell receptor (beta chain) was observed in a study of blood T cell repertoires in COVID-19. Study context: Acute and convalescent COVID-19 specimens originated in the United States, Italy and Spain.

Assay used: immunoSEQ multiplex PCR; TCRdb lists only in-frame clones, some missing. The top ten clones hold 0.95% of a sample with about 200,000 clones, around four fifths of them seen once. The CDR3 totals 12 residues. V was trimmed by 4 bases and J by 6 bases, leaving 7 bases between them. Per germline, CDR1 MDHEN and CDR2 SYDVKM. Material for sequencing was peripheral blood. V usage is TRBV28 and J usage is TRBJ1-5; D possibly corresponds to TRBD1 (5 bases). This sequence originates from a man aged 55 to 70 with COVID-19, enrolled during active disease. CDR3 loop: CASSSGFQPQHF. CDR3 DNA: TGTGCCAGCAGTTCAGGGTTTCAGCCCCAGCATTTT.